These T cell receptor beta chains were read from a single sample in a study of multiple sclerosis patients with progressive multifocal leukoencephalopathy. Generated by immunoSEQ multiplex PCR, the TCRdb table keeps only in-frame clones and is missing some. The sample has under 30,000 clones, around 92% seen once. The sample in question was PBMCs, obtained from a patient treated with natalizumab. The receptors here all came from a human donor with multiple sclerosis. Each CDR3 is given with its conserved first and last residue. D genes are given only for firm matches. A clone size is listed for some rows: how often the clone was seen (once, few, many), or a class if it is expanded.

length,J,D,size,V,DNA,CDR3
16,TRBJ2-7,TRBD2,.,TRBV5-4,TGTGCCAGCAGCTTGGGACTAGCGGGAGGGCGGGACGAGCAGTACTTC,CASSLGLAGGRDEQYF
14,TRBJ1-1,TRBD1,.,TRBV7-9,TGTGCCAGCAGCTTAGGAGGGGGCAACACTGAAGCTTTCTTT,CASSLGGGNTEAFF
15,TRBJ2-3,.,.,TRBV7-3,TGTGCCAGCAGCTTAACTTGGGGGTTCTCAGATACGCAGTATTTT,CASSLTWGFSDTQYF
15,TRBJ1-2,.,.,TRBV28,TGTGCCACCACGTACATCGCACGGGGGATGGCTGGCTACACCTTC,CATTYIARGMAGYTF
15,TRBJ2-5,TRBD2,.,TRBV5-6,TGTGCCAGCAGCTTGGGACTAGCGGGAGGAGAGACCCAGTACTTC,CASSLGLAGGETQYF
13,TRBJ1-4,.,.,TRBV6-1,TGTGCCAGCAGGGGGGTTAACGGTGAAAAACTGTTTTTT,CASRGVNGEKLFF
17,TRBJ1-1,.,.,TRBV5-7,TGTGCCAGCAGTTTCGCCCGTGTGGGGCGGCTGTACACTGAAGCTTTCTTT,CASSFARVGRLYTEAFF
17,TRBJ1-1,.,.,TRBV28,TGTGCCAGCAGTTTATTGGGACTCCAGGGGAGGCGGGGGGAAGCTTTCTTT,CASSLLGLQGRRGEAFF
14,TRBJ1-1,TRBD1,once,TRBV7-9,TGTGCCAGCAGCTCCCAGGGGGGAAGCACTGAAGCTTTCTTT,CASSSQGGSTEAFF
15,TRBJ2-1,TRBD2,.,TRBV9,TGTGCCAGCAGCCTCCTAGCGGGGGCCTACAATGAGCAGTTCTTC,CASSLLAGAYNEQFF
13,TRBJ1-5,.,.,TRBV12-5,TGTGCTAGTGGTTTGGAAAGCAATCAGCCCCAGCATTTT,CASGLESNQPQHF
11,TRBJ1-1,.,.,TRBV20-1,TGCAGTGCTAGATCCCGGACTGAAGCTTTCTTT,CSARSRTEAFF
14,TRBJ1-5,.,.,TRBV28,TGTGCCAGCAGAGGACACGCAAACAATCAGCCCCAGCATTTT,CASRGHANNQPQHF
13,TRBJ2-7,.,.,TRBV2,TGTGCCAGCACCCGGGACGTTGCCTACGAGCAGTACTTC,CASTRDVAYEQYF
17,TRBJ2-6,TRBD1,.,TRBV7-3,TGTGCCAGCAGCTTAAGGGGACAGGGGTCCGGGGCCAACGTCCTGACTTTC,CASSLRGQGSGANVLTF
13,TRBJ1-1,TRBD1,.,TRBV28,TGTGCCAGCAGCTCAGGGGGCCGAACTGAAGCTTTCTTT,CASSSGGRTEAFF
14,TRBJ2-7,TRBD1,once,TRBV4-1,TGCGCCAGCAGCCAACCCGGGACAGGGTTCGAGCAGTACTTC,CASSQPGTGFEQYF
17,TRBJ2-1,TRBD2,.,TRBV4-1,TGCGCCAGCAGCCAAGAAGGCCTAGCGGGAGGGCCTGATGAGCAGTTCTTC,CASSQEGLAGGPDEQFF
16,TRBJ2-7,.,.,TRBV23-1,TGCGCCAGCATTCCGGGGGCTCCCGACAGGCTGGGCGAGCAGTACTTC,CASIPGAPDRLGEQYF
14,TRBJ2-1,.,.,TRBV28,TGTGCCAGCAGTCCCGGTCCCCATATGGATGAGCAGTTCTTC,CASSPGPHMDEQFF
17,TRBJ2-2,TRBD2,.,TRBV6-1,TGTGCCAGCAGTGAAGAGGGACTAGCGGGATCCGGCGGGGAGCTGTTTTTT,CASSEEGLAGSGGELFF
16,TRBJ2-1,.,once,TRBV7-9,TGTGCCAGCAGCTTGGTTCAAATAGAACGGGGTGAGGAGCAGTTCTTC,CASSLVQIERGEEQFF
13,TRBJ2-1,.,.,TRBV4-3,TGCGCCAGCAGCCAAGATACCGGAAGCTACCTGTTCTTC,CASSQDTGSYLFF
15,TRBJ1-4,.,.,TRBV29-1,TGCAGCGTTGCAAAGAGGGGCAGGGATGGAGAAAAACTGTTTTTT,CSVAKRGRDGEKLFF
13,TRBJ1-2,.,few,TRBV29-1,TGCAGCGTTGAAAGAGACAGTTCATATGGCTACACCTTC,CSVERDSSYGYTF
16,TRBJ1-4,TRBD1,.,TRBV19,TGTGCCAGTTCCGGGACAGGGGAAGGGACTAATGAAAAACTGTTTTTT,CASSGTGEGTNEKLFF
15,TRBJ2-3,TRBD2,.,TRBV6-5,TGTGCCAGCAGGAGACTAGCGGGAGACACAGATACGCAGTATTTT,CASRRLAGDTDTQYF
14,TRBJ2-7,.,.,TRBV6-5,TGTGCCAGCAGTTACTCACGGGGAGCCTACGAGCAGTACTTC,CASSYSRGAYEQYF
13,TRBJ1-1,.,.,TRBV4-3,TGCGCCAGCAGCCAAGGAAGGGGCACTGAAGCTTTCTTT,CASSQGRGTEAFF
14,TRBJ2-1,TRBD1,.,TRBV6-1,TGTGCCAGCAAACCGGGACAGGCCTACAATGAGCAGTTCTTC,CASKPGQAYNEQFF
16,TRBJ1-3,.,.,TRBV9,TGTGCCAGCAGCGTAGGTAGAGGGGGATCTGGAAACACCATATATTTT,CASSVGRGGSGNTIYF
14,TRBJ1-1,.,.,TRBV2,TGTGCCAGCAGCTCACAGACGCTAGGGACTGAAGCTTTCTTT,CASSSQTLGTEAFF
15,TRBJ1-4,.,.,TRBV5-4,TGTGCCAGCAGCCCCGGGACGGAATTTAATGAAAAACTGTTTTTT,CASSPGTEFNEKLFF
13,TRBJ2-2,.,.,TRBV12-5,TGTGCTAGTGGCAGATTAGCGGTCGGGGAGCTGTTTTTT,CASGRLAVGELFF
16,TRBJ1-1,.,.,TRBV28,TGTGCCAGCAGTTTTACGGCGACACTAATGAACACTGAAGCTTTCTTT,CASSFTATLMNTEAFF
17,TRBJ2-1,.,.,TRBV5-1,TGCGCCAGCAGCCCCACCTCCGGGACCCCGGGAGTAAATGAGCAGTTCTTC,CASSPTSGTPGVNEQFF
13,TRBJ1-2,.,.,TRBV5-6,TGTGCCAGCAGCTTGGACGCTAACTATGGCTACACCTTC,CASSLDANYGYTF
13,TRBJ2-7,.,.,TRBV4-2,TGTGCCAGCAGCCCCCAGGGGTTCTACGAGCAGTACTTC,CASSPQGFYEQYF
14,TRBJ2-3,.,.,TRBV11-2,TGTGCCAGCAGCTTTGGGGCAGGGGCAGATACGCAGTATTTT,CASSFGAGADTQYF
15,TRBJ1-1,TRBD1,.,TRBV6-5,TGTGCCAGCAGTAAAAACAGGGGGCGGAACACTGAAGCTTTCTTT,CASSKNRGRNTEAFF
14,TRBJ2-2,.,.,TRBV10-2,TGCGCCAGCAGGCCTGGCCAGGGGACCGGGGAGCTGTTTTTT,CASRPGQGTGELFF